This T cell receptor (beta chain) was sequenced in a study of shared clonotypes between healthy human individuals (dated by TCRdb to 2019 to 2021). About the investigation overall: A few men and a couple of women, aged 18 to 49 years, made up the cohort. To increase sequencing depth and limit assay-specific biases, different laboratories used diverse techniques to prepare libraries and sequence TCR repertoires. Between about 0.94 and 8.9 billion PBMCs per donor were obtained by leukapheresis. For each donor, CD4 naive and CD4 memory were each run on three plates, CD8 naive on two plates, and CD8 memory on one plate. The study deeply sequenced blood TCR repertoires of about five healthy adults to estimate repertoire size and the extent of clonotype sharing between individuals. Overall study outcomes, separate from this receptor: Rarefaction of sorted-subset datasets indicated incomplete sequencing despite the large sequencing depth. Sampling was restricted to blood, and TCR repertoires in tissue are likely to differ from TCR repertoires in blood. Estimated clonotype richness was generally larger for naive than for memory subsets. When a few donors were compared, the shared fraction of clonotypes was around 5% for naive CD4, more than 3% for naive CD8, 2.3% for memory CD4, and 0.3% to 0.5% for memory CD8. Pairwise subsampling indicated that sequencing depth was expected to affect the degree of clonotype sharing among donors. The small number of donors limited the genetic and exposure-history diversity represented. Higher generation probabilities were observed for clonotypes shared by all four sorted-subset donors than for non-shared clonotypes.

Using the deep immunoSEQ assay, TCR CDR3 regions were amplified from genomic DNA by multiplex PCR. Extracted genomic DNA from each cell subset was distributed evenly across all wells of several immunoSEQ 96-well plates, and each plate was treated as a replicate. For sorted subsets, each replicate PCR was loaded with about 0.2 ug genomic DNA, equivalent to 30,000 or so T cell genomes. Purified libraries were quantified with a Qubit 3.0 fluorometer, sized on a Bioanalyzer 2100, and re-quantified with the KAPA Library Quantification kit. Every immunoSEQ 96-well plate was sequenced on a dedicated single-read 150-cycle Illumina NextSeq 550 flow cell. Under the source paper's analysis protocol: The immunoSEQ output contained only junctional sequences without quality scores, so filtering could not match that applied to full-length reads. Sequences were annotated with PyIR, a Python wrapper for IgBLAST v1.9, and V/J genes and CDR3 were assigned using IMGT germline references. Any read was removed if the V/J assignment was weak (E-value above 1e-6), the CDR3 was missing, or the read contained stop codons, out-of-frame junctions, or ambiguous translated residues. V3J clonotypes were defined as sequences sharing the same inferred V gene, J gene, and CDR3 amino acid sequence. The percentage overlap between two repertoires was calculated by dividing the number of shared unique clonotypes by the size of the smaller repertoire. RTK rarefaction, the Chao1 estimator, and Recon v2.1 estimates of unobserved clonotypes were used to assess repertoire richness. Generation probabilities were computed with OLGA for all TCRbeta clonotypes obtained by the gDNA method from a handful of donors. Entries here come from immuneACCESS through TCRdb and include only in-frame sequences with V and J called. Some clones fail to appear in such tables; in the studies checked, an unresolved V gene covers under half of the shortfall, and the cause of the remainder is unknown. D and trimming come from the DNA, and the V and J calls and clone size come from that table. This sample holds 1.5 million to 2.5 million clones; roughly 95% were observed only once. The ten most abundant clones make up 1% to 1.5% of the sample.

CD8 naive samples were CD45RO-negative cells positively selected for CCR7, giving a CD45RA+CCR7+ population that excluded TemRA cells. Donors were healthy HIV-negative adults with no recently reported acute infections or vaccinations. All donors were Caucasian adults living in Nashville, Tennessee, USA. Blood was collected by leukapheresis, and PBMCs were isolated by Ficoll-Histopaque density gradient centrifugation and then cryopreserved in liquid nitrogen vapor phase. Analytical flow cytometry was used to check the purity and quantity of each magnetically sorted T cell population. Genomic DNA was isolated from every sorted fraction and measured by UV absorbance on a Nanodrop 2000c. Turning to this clone: Its antigen remains undetermined. Per-base quality was not reported, and no clone a single base away is much larger than it.

The sample taken for sequencing was naive CD8+ T cells sorted from blood. What the cell subset or site label conveys for this sample: CD45RA+CCR7+. This receptor was identified in a man aged 18-30 years in good health.

For the CDR3, the sequence is CASSPGARGTEAFF. In nucleotides, the sequence is TGCGCCAGCAGCCCGGGAGCGCGGGGCACTGAAGCTTTCTTT. The chain employs TRBV4-1 and TRBJ1-1; the D gene cannot be named for sure. V sheds 4 bases and J sheds 4 bases, leaving 13 bases between their ends. The germline V gene provides CDR1 MGHRA and CDR2 YSYEKL. The CDR3, from cysteine to phenylalanine, totals 14 residues. The DNA shown is the 42-base CDR3, in frame from base 1.